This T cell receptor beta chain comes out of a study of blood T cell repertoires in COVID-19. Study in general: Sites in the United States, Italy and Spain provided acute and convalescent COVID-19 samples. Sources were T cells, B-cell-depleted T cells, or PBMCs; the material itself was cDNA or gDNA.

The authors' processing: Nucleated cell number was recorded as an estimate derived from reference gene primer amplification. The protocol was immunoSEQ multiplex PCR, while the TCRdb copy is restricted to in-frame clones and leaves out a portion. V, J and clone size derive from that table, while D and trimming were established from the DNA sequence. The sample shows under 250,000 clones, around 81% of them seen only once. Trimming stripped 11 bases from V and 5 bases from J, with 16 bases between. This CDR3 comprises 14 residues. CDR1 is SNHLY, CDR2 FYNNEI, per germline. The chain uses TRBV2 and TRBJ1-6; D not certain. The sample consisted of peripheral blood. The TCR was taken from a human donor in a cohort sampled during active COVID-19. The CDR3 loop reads CAARAYGDNSPLHF. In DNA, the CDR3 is TGTGCCGCAAGGGCCTACGGGGATAATTCACCCCTCCACTTT. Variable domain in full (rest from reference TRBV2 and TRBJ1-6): EPEVTQTPSHQVTQMGQEVILRCVPISNHLYFYWYRQILGQKVEFLVSFYNNEISEKSEIFDDQFSVERPDGSNFTLKIRSTKLEDSAMYFCAARAYGDNSPLHFGNGTRLTVT.